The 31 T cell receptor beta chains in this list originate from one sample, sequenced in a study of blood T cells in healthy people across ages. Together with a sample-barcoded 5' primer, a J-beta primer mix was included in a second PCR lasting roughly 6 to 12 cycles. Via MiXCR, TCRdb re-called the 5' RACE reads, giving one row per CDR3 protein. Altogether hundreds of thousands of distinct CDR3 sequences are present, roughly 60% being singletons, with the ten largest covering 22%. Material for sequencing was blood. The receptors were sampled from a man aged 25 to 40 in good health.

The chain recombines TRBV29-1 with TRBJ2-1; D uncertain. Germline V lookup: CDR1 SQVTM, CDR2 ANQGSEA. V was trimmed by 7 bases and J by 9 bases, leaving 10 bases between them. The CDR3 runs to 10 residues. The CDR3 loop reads CSADRGEQFF. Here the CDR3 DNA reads TGCAGCGCCGATAGAGGTGAGCAGTTCTTC.

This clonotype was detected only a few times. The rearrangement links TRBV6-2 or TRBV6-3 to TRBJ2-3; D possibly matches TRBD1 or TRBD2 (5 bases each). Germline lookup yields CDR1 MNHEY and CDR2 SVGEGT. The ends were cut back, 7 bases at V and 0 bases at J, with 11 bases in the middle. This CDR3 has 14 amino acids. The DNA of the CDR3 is TGTGCCAGCAAACCGGGACCTAGCACAGATACGCAGTATTTT. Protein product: CASKPGPSTDTQYF.

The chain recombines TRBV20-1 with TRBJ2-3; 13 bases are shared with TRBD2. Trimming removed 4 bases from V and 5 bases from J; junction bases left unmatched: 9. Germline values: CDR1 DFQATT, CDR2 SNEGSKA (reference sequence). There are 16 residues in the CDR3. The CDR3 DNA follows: TGCAGTGCTAACTCCAGACTAGCGGGGGGTGGAGATACGCAGTATTTT. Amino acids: CSANSRLAGGGDTQYF.

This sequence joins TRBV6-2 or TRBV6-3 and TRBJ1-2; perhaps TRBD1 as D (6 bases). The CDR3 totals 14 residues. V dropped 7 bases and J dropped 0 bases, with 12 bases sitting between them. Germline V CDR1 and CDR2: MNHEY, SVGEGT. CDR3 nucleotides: TGTGCCAGCATACCGGACAGTGCTAACTATGGCTACACCTTC. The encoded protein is CASIPDSANYGYTF.

CDR3 DNA: TGCAGTGCTAGTGGGGGGGTTAACATTCAGTACTTC. It yields the protein CSASGGVNIQYF. The chain recombines TRBV20-1 with TRBJ2-4, with 7 bases aligning to TRBD2. V trimming: 3 bases; J trimming: 7 bases; junction bases outside the gene matches: 3. Germline V gene data show CDR1 as DFQATT and CDR2 as SNEGSKA (reference sequence). CDR3 length: 12 amino acids.

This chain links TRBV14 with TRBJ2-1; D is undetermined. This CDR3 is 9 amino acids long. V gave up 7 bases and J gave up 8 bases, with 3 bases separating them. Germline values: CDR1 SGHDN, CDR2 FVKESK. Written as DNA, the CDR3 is TGTGCCAGCACGTATGAGCAGTTCTTC. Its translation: CASTYEQFF. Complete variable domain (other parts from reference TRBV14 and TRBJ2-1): EAGVTQFPSHSVIEKGQTVTLRCDPISGHDNLYWYRRVMGKEIKFLLHFVKESKQDESGMPNNRFLAERTGGTYSTLKVQPAELEDSGVYFCASTYEQFFGPGTRLTVL.

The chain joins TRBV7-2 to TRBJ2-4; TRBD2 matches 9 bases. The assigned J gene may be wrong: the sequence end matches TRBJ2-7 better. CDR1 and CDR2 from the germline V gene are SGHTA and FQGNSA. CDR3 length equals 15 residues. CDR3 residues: CASSLGTSRSYEQYF. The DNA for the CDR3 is TGTGCCAGCAGCCTCGGGACTAGCAGAAGCTACGAGCAGTACTTC.

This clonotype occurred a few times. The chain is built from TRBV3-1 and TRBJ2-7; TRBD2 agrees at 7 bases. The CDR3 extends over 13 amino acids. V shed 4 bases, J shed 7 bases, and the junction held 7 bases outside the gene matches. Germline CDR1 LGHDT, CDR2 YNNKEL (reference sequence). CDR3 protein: CASSRDYQLEQYF. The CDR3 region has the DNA TGTGCCAGCAGCCGGGACTACCAGTTGGAGCAGTACTTC.

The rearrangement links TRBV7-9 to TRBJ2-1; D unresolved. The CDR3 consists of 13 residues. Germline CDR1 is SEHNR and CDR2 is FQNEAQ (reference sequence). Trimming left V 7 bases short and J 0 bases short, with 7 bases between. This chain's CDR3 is CASILGSYNEQFF. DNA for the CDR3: TGTGCCAGCATTCTGGGCTCCTACAATGAGCAGTTCTTC.

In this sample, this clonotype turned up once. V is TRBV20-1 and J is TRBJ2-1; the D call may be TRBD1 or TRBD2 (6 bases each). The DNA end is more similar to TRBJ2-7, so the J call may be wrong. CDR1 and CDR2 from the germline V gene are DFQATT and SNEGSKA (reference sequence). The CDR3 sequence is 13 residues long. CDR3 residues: CSLRGGPDNEQYF. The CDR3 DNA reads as TGCAGCCTACGAGGGGGGCCGGACAATGAGCAGTACTTC.

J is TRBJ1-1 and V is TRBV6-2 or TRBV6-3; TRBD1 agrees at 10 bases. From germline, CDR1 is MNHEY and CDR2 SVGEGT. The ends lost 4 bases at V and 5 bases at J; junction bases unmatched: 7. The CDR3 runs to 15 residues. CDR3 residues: CASSSRQGAGTEAFF. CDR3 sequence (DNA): TGTGCCAGCAGTTCACGACAGGGGGCAGGGACTGAAGCTTTCTTT.

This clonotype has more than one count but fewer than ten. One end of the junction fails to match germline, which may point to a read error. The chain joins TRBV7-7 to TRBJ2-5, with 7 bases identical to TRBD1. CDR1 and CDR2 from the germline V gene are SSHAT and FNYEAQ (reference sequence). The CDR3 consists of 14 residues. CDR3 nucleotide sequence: TGTGCTAGCAGCCAAGAGGGGGCTGGGGAGACCCAGTACTTC. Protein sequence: CASSQEGAGETQYF.

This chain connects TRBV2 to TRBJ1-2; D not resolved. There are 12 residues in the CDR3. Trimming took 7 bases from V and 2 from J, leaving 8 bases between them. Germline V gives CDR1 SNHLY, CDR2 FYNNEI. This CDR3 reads CASTDKNYGYTF. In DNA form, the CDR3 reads TGTGCCAGCACAGACAAGAACTATGGCTACACCTTC. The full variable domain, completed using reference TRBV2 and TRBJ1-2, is EPEVTQTPSHQVTQMGQEVILRCVPISNHLYFYWYRQILGQKVEFLVSFYNNEISEKSEIFDDQFSVERPDGSNFTLKIRSTKLEDSAMYFCASTDKNYGYTFGSGTRLTVV.

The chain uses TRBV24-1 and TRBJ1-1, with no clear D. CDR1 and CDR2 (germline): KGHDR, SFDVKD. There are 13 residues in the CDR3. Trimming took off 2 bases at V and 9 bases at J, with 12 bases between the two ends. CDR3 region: CATSDSSVRKAFF. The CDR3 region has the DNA TGTGCCACCAGTGATTCCTCCGTACGGAAAGCTTTCTTT.

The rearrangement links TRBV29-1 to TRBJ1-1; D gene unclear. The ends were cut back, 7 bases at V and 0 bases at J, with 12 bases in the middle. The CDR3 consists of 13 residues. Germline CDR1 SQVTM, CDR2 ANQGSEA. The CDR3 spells CSAAASMNTEAFF. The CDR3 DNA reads TGCAGCGCTGCAGCGTCTATGAACACTGAAGCTTTCTTT.

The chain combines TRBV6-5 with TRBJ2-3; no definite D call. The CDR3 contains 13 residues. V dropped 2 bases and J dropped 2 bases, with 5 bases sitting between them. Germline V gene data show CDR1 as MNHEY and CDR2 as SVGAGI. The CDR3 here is CASSYGFTDTQYF. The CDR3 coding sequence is TGTGCCAGCAGTTACGGCTTCACAGATACGCAGTATTTT.

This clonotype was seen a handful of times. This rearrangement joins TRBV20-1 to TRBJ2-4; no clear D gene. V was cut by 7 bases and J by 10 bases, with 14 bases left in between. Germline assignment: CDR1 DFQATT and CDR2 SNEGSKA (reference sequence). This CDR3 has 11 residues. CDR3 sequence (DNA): TGCAGTGGGGCCCTCCAAGGAATTCAGTACTTC. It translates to CSGALQGIQYF.

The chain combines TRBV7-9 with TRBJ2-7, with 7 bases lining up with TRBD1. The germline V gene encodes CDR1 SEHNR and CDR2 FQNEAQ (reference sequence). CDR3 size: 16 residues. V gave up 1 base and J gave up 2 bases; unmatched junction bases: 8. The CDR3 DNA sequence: TGTGCCAGCAGCTTAGACCTGGACAGGTCGACCTACGAGCAGTACTTC. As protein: CASSLDLDRSTYEQYF.

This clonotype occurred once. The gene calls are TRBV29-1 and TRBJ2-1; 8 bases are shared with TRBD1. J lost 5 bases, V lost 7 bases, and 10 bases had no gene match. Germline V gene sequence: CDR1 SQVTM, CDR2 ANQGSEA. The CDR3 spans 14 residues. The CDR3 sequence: CSAVPYRGDNEQFF. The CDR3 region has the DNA TGCAGCGCTGTACCCTACAGGGGGGACAATGAGCAGTTCTTC.

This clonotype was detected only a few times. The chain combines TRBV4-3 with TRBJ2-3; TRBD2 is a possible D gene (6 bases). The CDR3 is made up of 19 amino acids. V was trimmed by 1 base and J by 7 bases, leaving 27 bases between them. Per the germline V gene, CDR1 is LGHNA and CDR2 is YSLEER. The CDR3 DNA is TGCGCCAGCAGCCAAGCTGTGAACGCCGGGACTCTAAGAAGGTATACGCAGTATTTT. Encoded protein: CASSQAVNAGTLRRYTQYF.

In DNA form, the CDR3 reads TGTGCCAGCACGCGGCGGAGTGAGGGTGAGCAGTTCTTC. Protein sequence: CASTRRSEGEQFF. The rearrangement uses TRBV6-2 or TRBV6-3 and TRBJ2-1; tentative D call: TRBD2 (5 bases). V gave up 7 bases and J gave up 9 bases, with 16 bases separating them. This CDR3 comprises 13 residues. CDR1 and CDR2 (germline): MNHEY, SVGEGT.

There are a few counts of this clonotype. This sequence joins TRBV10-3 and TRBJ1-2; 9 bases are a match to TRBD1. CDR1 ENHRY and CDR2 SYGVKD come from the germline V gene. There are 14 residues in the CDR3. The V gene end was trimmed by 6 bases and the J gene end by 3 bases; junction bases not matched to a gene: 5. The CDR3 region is CAISRTGEDYGYTF. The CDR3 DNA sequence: TGTGCCATCAGCAGGACAGGGGAGGACTATGGCTACACCTTC.

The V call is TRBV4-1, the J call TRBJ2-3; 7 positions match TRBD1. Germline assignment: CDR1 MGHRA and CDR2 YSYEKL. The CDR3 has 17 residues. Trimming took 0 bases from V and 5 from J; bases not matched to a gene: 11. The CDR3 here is CASSQDILGGYIDTQYF. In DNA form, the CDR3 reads TGCGCCAGCAGCCAAGATATACTAGGGGGCTACATAGATACGCAGTATTTT.

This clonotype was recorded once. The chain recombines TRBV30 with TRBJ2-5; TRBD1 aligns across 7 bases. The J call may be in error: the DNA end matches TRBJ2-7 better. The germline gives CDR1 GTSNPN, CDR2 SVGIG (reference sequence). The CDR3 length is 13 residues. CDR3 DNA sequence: TGTGCCTGGACACCAGGTAGGACAGGCGAGCAGTACTTC. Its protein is CAWTPGRTGEQYF.

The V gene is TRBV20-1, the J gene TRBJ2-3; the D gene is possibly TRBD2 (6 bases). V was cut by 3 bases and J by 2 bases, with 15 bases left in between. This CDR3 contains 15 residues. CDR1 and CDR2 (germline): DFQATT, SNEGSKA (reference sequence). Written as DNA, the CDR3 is TGCAGTGCTAGGGAGGGTGGGAGCTCCACAGATACGCAGTATTTT. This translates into CSAREGGSSTDTQYF.

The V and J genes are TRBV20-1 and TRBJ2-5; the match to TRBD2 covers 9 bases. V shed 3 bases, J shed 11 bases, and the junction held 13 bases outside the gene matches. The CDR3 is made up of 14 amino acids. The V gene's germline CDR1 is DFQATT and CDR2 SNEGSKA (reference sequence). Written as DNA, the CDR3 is TGCAGTGCTAGCGTGGGACTAGCCGAGGATGAGCAGTACTTC. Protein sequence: CSASVGLAEDEQYF.

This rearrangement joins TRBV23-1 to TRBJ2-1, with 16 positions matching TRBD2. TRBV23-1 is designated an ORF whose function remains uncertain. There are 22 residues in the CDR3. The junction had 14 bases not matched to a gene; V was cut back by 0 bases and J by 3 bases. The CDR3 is CASSQSPSGTSGGAQVYNEQFF. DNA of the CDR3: TGCGCCAGCAGTCAATCGCCCTCCGGGACTAGCGGGGGGGCCCAAGTCTACAATGAGCAGTTCTTC.

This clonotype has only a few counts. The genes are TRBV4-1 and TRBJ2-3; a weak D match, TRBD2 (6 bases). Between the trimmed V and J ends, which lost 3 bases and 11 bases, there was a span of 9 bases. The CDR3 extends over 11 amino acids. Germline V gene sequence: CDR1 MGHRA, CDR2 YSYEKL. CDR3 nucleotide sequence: TGCGCCAGCAGCCAGGGGCGGGGGCAGTATTTT. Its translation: CASSQGRGQYF.

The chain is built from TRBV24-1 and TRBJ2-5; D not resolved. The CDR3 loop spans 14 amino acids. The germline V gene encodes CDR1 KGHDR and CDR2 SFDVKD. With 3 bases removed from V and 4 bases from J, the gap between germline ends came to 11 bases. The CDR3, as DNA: TGTGCCACCAGTGATCCGGGCGGCCGAGAGACCCAGTACTTC. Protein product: CATSDPGGRETQYF.

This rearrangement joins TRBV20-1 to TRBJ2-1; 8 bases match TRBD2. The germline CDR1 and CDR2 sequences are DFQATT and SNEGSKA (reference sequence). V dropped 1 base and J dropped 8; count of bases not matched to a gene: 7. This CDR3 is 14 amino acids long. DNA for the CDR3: TGCAGTGCTAGAGGGGCCGGGACTAGGTATGAGCAGTTCTTC. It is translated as CSARGAGTRYEQFF.

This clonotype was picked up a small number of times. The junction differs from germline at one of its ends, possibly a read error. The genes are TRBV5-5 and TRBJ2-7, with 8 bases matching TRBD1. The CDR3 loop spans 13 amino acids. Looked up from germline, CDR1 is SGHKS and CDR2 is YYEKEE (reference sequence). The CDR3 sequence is CASSHGTGYEQYF. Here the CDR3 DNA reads TGCGCCAGCAGCCACGGGACAGGCTACGAGCAGTACTTC.